Shown below are 20 T cell receptor beta chains from a single sample sequenced in a study of neoadjuvant anti-PD-1 for oral cavity cancer. The protocol was immunoSEQ multiplex PCR, while the TCRdb copy is restricted to in-frame clones and leaves out a portion. Of 5,500 to 8,500 clones listed, just over 75% are singletons. The material sequenced was PBMCs, taken before nivolumab (anti-PD-1) treatment. Source of these receptors: a person between 40 and 85 years old with oral cavity squamous cell carcinoma.

This chain connects TRBV5-6 to TRBJ2-7; D is perhaps TRBD1 (6 bases). V lost 1 base, J lost 5 bases, and 10 bases lay in between. The V gene's germline CDR1 is SGHDT and CDR2 YYEEEE. The CDR3 has 13 residues. The CDR3 DNA sequence: TGTGCCAGCAGCTTGATCCAGGGGCACGAGCAGTACTTC. It codes for CASSLIQGHEQYF.

V usage is TRBV4-3 and J usage is TRBJ2-1; D not resolved. The germline V and J ends were trimmed by 0 bases and 4 bases, with 10 bases remaining between them. Germline V gene lookup returns CDR1 LGHNA and CDR2 YSLEER. CDR3 size: 15 residues. The CDR3 nucleotides read TGCGCCAGCAGCCAAGATGGTGTCAGGTACAATGAGCAGTTCTTC. It encodes CASSQDGVRYNEQFF.

The chain links TRBV11-2 to TRBJ2-5; perhaps TRBD1 as D (5 bases). V was cut by 4 bases and J by 0 bases, with 15 bases left in between. Per germline, CDR1 SGHAT and CDR2 FQNNGV. This CDR3 region has 16 residues. CDR3 loop: CASSSVGQGDQETQYF. DNA for the CDR3: TGTGCCAGCAGCTCCGTCGGGCAGGGTGACCAAGAGACCCAGTACTTC.

The table lists this clone with a count of one. The chain links TRBV30 to TRBJ1-2; TRBD1 matches at 10 bases. CDR3 length equals 14 residues. Germline V gene data show CDR1 as GTSNPN and CDR2 as SVGIG (reference sequence). V was pared by 1 base and J by 7 bases, with 6 bases of the junction left unmatched. The CDR3 DNA reads as TGTGCCTGGAGTGCAGGACGGGACAGGGGTGGCTACACCTTC. Amino acids: CAWSAGRDRGGYTF.

The chain couples TRBV5-1 to TRBJ1-1, with D uncertain. Germline assignment: CDR1 SGHRS and CDR2 YFSETQ. The CDR3 is 12 residues long. V lost 0 bases and J lost 7, with 7 bases in between. CDR3 in DNA: TGCGCCAGCAGCTTGGGGGCAGATGAAGCTTTCTTT. Protein product: CASSLGADEAFF.

V is TRBV28 and J is TRBJ1-6; 8 nucleotides agree with TRBD1. In germline, CDR1 is MDHEN, CDR2 SYDVKM. With 8 bases clipped from V and 2 bases from J, the junction kept 2 bases outside the gene matches. CDR3 length equals 14 residues. CDR3 region: CASDRGPYNSPLHF. Here the CDR3 DNA reads TGTGCCAGCGACAGGGGCCCCTATAATTCACCCCTCCACTTT.

V is TRBV9 and J is TRBJ1-4; D is possibly TRBD1 (6 bases). The CDR3 is 14 amino acids. V was pared by 3 bases and J by 3 bases, with 9 bases between. Germline CDR1 SGDLS, CDR2 YYNGEE. The CDR3 loop reads CASSAGAANEKLFF. CDR3 DNA: TGTGCCAGCAGCGCGGGGGCTGCTAATGAAAAACTGTTTTTT. The whole variable domain, remainder taken from reference TRBV9 and TRBJ1-4, is DSGVTQTPKHLITATGQRVTLRCSPRSGDLSVYWYQQSLDQGLQFLIQYYNGEERAKGNILERFSAQQFPDLHSELNLSSLELGDSALYFCASSAGAANEKLFFGSGTQLSVL.

The genes are TRBV2 and TRBJ2-3; 8 bases align to TRBD2. The junction had 8 bases not matched to a gene; V was cut back by 4 bases and J by 5 bases. This CDR3 spans 15 amino acids. Germline CDR1 SNHLY, CDR2 FYNNEI. For the CDR3, the DNA is TGTGCCAGCAGTGGCGACTCCGGGGGGGGAGATACGCAGTATTTT. This translates into CASSGDSGGGDTQYF.

This chain uses TRBV11-2 with TRBJ1-5; 8 bases agree with TRBD1. This CDR3 has 14 amino acids. Germline lookup yields CDR1 SGHAT and CDR2 FQNNGV. The V and J ends lost 4 bases and 6 bases, in that order; junction bases with no gene match: 5. The CDR3 sequence is CASSSGQGIQPQHF. DNA of the CDR3: TGTGCCAGCAGCTCCGGACAGGGAATTCAGCCCCAGCATTTT. The variable domain in full, with the rest retrieved from reference TRBV11-2 and TRBJ1-5, is EAGVAQSPRYKIIEKRQSVAFWCNPISGHATLYWYQQILGQGPKLLIQFQNNGVVDDSQLPKDRFSAERLKGVDSTLKIQPAKLEDSAVYLCASSSGQGIQPQHFGDGTRLSIL.

This clone has more than one count but fewer than ten. The chain employs TRBV5-1 and TRBJ1-4, with 8 nucleotides matching TRBD1. V lost 0 bases and J lost 5; bases outside the gene matches: 0. Germline V gives CDR1 SGHRS, CDR2 YFSETQ. This CDR3 has 14 residues. This CDR3 reads CASSLGTGNEKLFF. For the CDR3, the DNA is TGCGCCAGCAGCTTGGGGACAGGGAATGAAAAACTGTTTTTT.

The chain links TRBV10-1 to TRBJ1-1; D call uncertain. Germline values: CDR1 WNHNN, CDR2 SYGVQD (reference sequence). The V end lost 0 bases, the J end lost 0 bases, and 2 bases lay between the germline ends. This CDR3 has 13 amino acids. The CDR3 is CASSESMNTEAFF. CDR3 sequence (DNA): TGCGCCAGCAGTGAGTCGATGAACACTGAAGCTTTCTTT.

This chain joins TRBV10-3 and TRBJ2-3, with D hard to call. Germline V gene lookup returns CDR1 ENHRY and CDR2 SYGVKD. The CDR3 runs 17 residues. V shed 7 bases and J shed 1 base, with 21 bases lying between them. The CDR3 region is CAITSQLGGPRTDTQYF. The DNA of the CDR3 is TGTGCCATCACCTCCCAATTGGGTGGCCCCCGCACAGATACGCAGTATTTT.

V gene TRBV5-1 combines with J gene TRBJ2-7; the match to TRBD1 covers 9 bases. Germline V gene lookup returns CDR1 SGHRS and CDR2 YFSETQ. V was clipped by 3 bases and J by 1 base; unmatched bases: 14. The CDR3 is 18 residues long. CDR3 protein: CASSWDSRTGEGSYEQYF. In nucleotides, the CDR3 is TGCGCCAGCAGCTGGGATTCGCGGACAGGGGAGGGGTCCTACGAGCAGTACTTC.

The chain carries TRBV5-8 and TRBJ1-3, with no clear D. This CDR3 has 14 amino acids. Trimming removed 2 bases from V and 2 bases from J, with 8 bases in between. Germline loops: CDR1 SGHTS, CDR2 YDEGEE. CDR3 region: CASSFRVAGNTIYF. The CDR3 nucleotides read TGTGCCAGCAGCTTCCGGGTAGCTGGAAACACCATATATTTT.

The J gene is TRBJ1-1, the V gene TRBV11-2, with D perhaps matching TRBD1 (5 bases). V was shortened by 1 base and J by 8 bases, with 17 bases between the two germline ends. This CDR3 has 15 residues. From germline, CDR1 is SGHAT and CDR2 FQNNGV. The CDR3 here is CASSLVMGLIEEAFF. CDR3 DNA: TGTGCCAGCAGCTTAGTGATGGGACTTATTGAGGAAGCTTTCTTT.

The chain links TRBV6-5 to TRBJ1-1; D ambiguous. V dropped 0 bases and J dropped 1 base, with 6 bases sitting between them. The CDR3 loop spans 14 amino acids. Germline V CDR1 and CDR2: MNHEY, SVGAGI. The CDR3 DNA sequence: TGTGCCAGCAGTTACTCAGGTACGAACACTGAAGCTTTCTTT. It codes for CASSYSGTNTEAFF.

The chain carries TRBV4-1 and TRBJ1-4; D is uncertain. Germline V gives CDR1 MGHRA, CDR2 YSYEKL. The V gene lost 4 bases and the J gene lost 8 bases, with 14 bases spanning the gap. CDR3 size: 14 residues. The CDR3, as DNA: TGCGCCAGCAGCCCCCCCTGGGTAGGGGAAAAACTGTTTTTT. Translating gives CASSPPWVGEKLFF.

This chain connects TRBV19 to TRBJ2-7; D may match TRBD1 or TRBD2 (5 bases each). The CDR3 is 15 amino acids. Trimming took 10 bases from V and 3 from J, leaving 22 bases between them. Germline V CDR1 and CDR2: LNHDA, SQIVND (reference sequence). The CDR3 protein is CATRSQGRTNYEQYF. The CDR3 nucleotides read TGTGCCACCCGGAGTCAGGGACGAACCAACTACGAGCAGTACTTC.

The chain carries TRBV4-1 and TRBJ1-4, with 11 nucleotides matching TRBD1. CDR3 length: 17 residues. After removal of 4 bases from V and 2 bases from J, the junction contained 6 bases not matched to a gene. Germline CDR1 reads MGHRA; CDR2 reads YSYEKL. The CDR3 protein is CASSRGQGDRTNEKLFF. In nucleotides, the CDR3 is TGCGCCAGCAGCCGGGGACAGGGGGACCGCACTAATGAAAAACTGTTTTTT.

This chain connects TRBV7-2 to TRBJ1-5; D ambiguous. The V end lost 2 bases, the J end lost 3 bases, and 11 bases lay between the germline ends. This CDR3 region has 15 residues. Looked up from germline, CDR1 is SGHTA and CDR2 is FQGNSA. The CDR3 sequence is CASSLYDKANQPQHF. The CDR3 DNA reads as TGTGCCAGCAGCTTATATGACAAGGCCAATCAGCCCCAGCATTTT.